This TCR beta chain comes out of a study of vaccination and CD4 T cells after COVID-19. Study-level background: Collection of post-vaccine samples followed dose two by a median about 72 days, spanning a range of 14 to 241.

The table lists this clonotype with a few counts. Its antigen remains unknown. Losses at the gene ends were 3 bases for V and 5 bases for J; bases not matched to a gene: 7. The CDR3 consists of 15 residues. CD4+ T cells that had been cultured provided DNA sequenced with the Oncomine TCR Beta short-read assay. Researchers extracted genomic DNA from CD4+ T cells that had been cultured. MiXCR, run by TCRdb on the PCR reads, gives a single entry per CDR3 protein. The sample carries 13,000 to 15,000 distinct CDR3 sequences, 29% recorded once. General observations from the study: Only relatively few convalescent patients were studied, and early post-infection timepoints were not analyzed.

Regarding treatment: approximately 11-day PBMC culture with coronavirus spike peptide pools or control peptides (ViraFEST assay). ViraFEST used peptide pools to expand antigen-specific T cells, then sequenced TCRs. The sequencing used CD4+ T cells from blood, cultured in vitro, collected before SARS-CoV-2 vaccination. The receptor was isolated from a human donor who received a COVID-19 vaccine. J is TRBJ2-1 and V is TRBV12-3 or TRBV12-4, with TRBD1 identical over 7 bases. In DNA form, the CDR3 reads TGTGCCAGCAGTTTTCCCCAGGGGACAGACAATGAGCAGTTCTTC. It codes for CASSFPQGTDNEQFF.